One T cell receptor (beta chain) is described in this entry. What it binds is unknown. The sample comes from a study of somatic mutations in cytotoxic T cells in rheumatoid arthritis. Study-wide background: A subset of V beta antibody-stained T-cell populations was isolated by flow sorting, reaching nearly 100% purity, and this subset included V beta1+ cells that went on to TCRB sequencing.

TCRdb's copy holds only in-frame clones and misses some; the assay was immunoSEQ multiplex PCR. The repertoire holds roughly 14,000 clones, around 75% seen once, with around 22% in the top ten. Trimming pared 1 base from V and 4 bases from J, leaving 4 bases between. The CDR3 runs to 12 residues. Germline-derived CDR1 and CDR2 are SGHAT and FQNNGV. Points from the study as a whole: TRBV07 appeared slightly underrepresented in the rheumatoid arthritis patients. That finding was not adjusted to account for multiple comparisons.

This chain links TRBV11-2 with TRBJ2-5; D gene unclear. This receptor was taken from an adult with rheumatoid arthritis. The material sequenced was CD8+ T cells sorted from blood. CDR3 region: CASSLVSETQYF. CDR3 bases: TGTGCCAGCAGCTTAGTTTCAGAGACCCAGTACTTC.